This T cell receptor beta chain is from a study of shared clonotypes between healthy human individuals. Overall study context: There were three CD4 naive, three CD4 memory, two CD8 naive and one CD8 memory plates per donor.

V lost 5 bases and J lost 0; bases outside the gene matches: 7. This CDR3 comprises 15 residues. Germline values: CDR1 SGHAT, CDR2 FQNNGV. The data were produced by immunoSEQ multiplex PCR, yet TCRdb's version contains in-frame clones alone and is incomplete. The sample gives about 1.1 million clones, about 80% of which show up once; 0.6% to 0.75% is in the top ten. The clonotype comes from a man between 18 and 35 years old in good health. Some clones in this sample may be carry-over from other donors' samples. The sample taken for sequencing was memory CD4+ T cells from PBMCs. The subset is: CD45RA-negative fraction. This chain connects TRBV11-2 to TRBJ2-7; the match to TRBD2 covers 7 bases. The CDR3 here is CASSPIRGSSYEQYF. For the CDR3, the DNA is TGTGCCAGCAGCCCTATACGCGGGAGCTCCTACGAGCAGTACTTC.